These 18 T cell receptor beta chains were all obtained from the same sample, sequenced in a study of CD8 T cells in ankylosing spondylitis. One entry per CDR3 protein results from TCRdb running MiXCR on the 5' RACE reads. The data contain around 140,000 distinct CDR3 sequences, around 10% of them singletons. Sequencing input: blood, either unsorted or a sorted T cell fraction (not recorded which). The receptor source for this set is a female donor with ankylosing spondylitis or in good health (not recorded which).

The chain uses TRBV20-1 and TRBJ2-3; D might be TRBD1 or TRBD2, each matching 5 bases. The germline V and J ends were trimmed by 0 bases and 6 bases, with 16 bases remaining between them. From germline, CDR1 is DFQATT and CDR2 SNEGSKA (reference sequence). This CDR3 has 15 amino acids. The CDR3 DNA reads as TGCAGTGCTAGAGACCTCCGGGACCCCGCGGATACGCAGTATTTT. Protein sequence: CSARDLRDPADTQYF.

This clonotype came up a few times. The gene calls are TRBV20-1 and TRBJ1-6; the match to TRBD1 covers 9 bases. From germline, CDR1 is DFQATT and CDR2 SNEGSKA (reference sequence). This CDR3 region has 14 residues. V was pared by 5 bases and J by 10 bases, with 9 bases of the junction left unmatched. The CDR3 region is CSAFSGTGSSPLHF. The DNA of the CDR3 is TGCAGTGCTTTCTCCGGGACAGGGAGCTCACCCCTCCACTTT.

This clonotype came up many times. V usage is TRBV10-3 and J usage is TRBJ2-1, with TRBD2 matching over 9 bases. With 4 bases clipped from V and 6 bases from J, the junction kept 10 bases outside the gene matches. The CDR3 has 16 residues. Germline V gives CDR1 ENHRY, CDR2 SYGVKD. This chain's CDR3 is CAISGYAATSGNEQFF. The DNA for the CDR3 is TGTGCCATCAGTGGCTACGCCGCGACTAGCGGCAATGAGCAGTTCTTC.

In its sample, this clonotype was seen many times. The chain employs TRBV7-9 and TRBJ1-4; D remains unclear. Germline CDR1 SEHNR, CDR2 FQNEAQ (reference sequence). Trimming removed 10 bases from V and 8 bases from J, with 17 bases in between. There are 13 residues in the CDR3. DNA of the CDR3: TGTGCCACCCTGGAACTCCCAGGAGAAAAACTGTTTTTT. This codes for CATLELPGEKLFF.

This clonotype was counted a single time. With a much larger clone just one base away, this may be a read error. This chain uses TRBV11-2 with TRBJ2-1; 7 bases align to TRBD1. V trimming: 5 bases; J trimming: 9 bases; junction bases outside the gene matches: 7. This CDR3 comprises 13 residues. Germline-derived CDR1 and CDR2 are SGHAT and FQNNGV. The CDR3 region is CASSQGDHIEQFF. CDR3 coding DNA: TGTGCCAGCAGCCAGGGGGACCATATTGAGCAGTTCTTC.

This clonotype has ten or more counts. This chain connects TRBV6-5 to TRBJ2-7; 8 bases align to TRBD1. This CDR3 is built from 17 residues. With 0 bases clipped from V and 2 bases from J, the junction kept 9 bases outside the gene matches. Germline loops: CDR1 MNHEY, CDR2 SVGAGI. CDR3 in amino acids: CASSYSFAGGFTYEQYF. Here the CDR3 DNA reads TGTGCCAGCAGTTACTCCTTCGCAGGGGGCTTTACCTACGAGCAGTACTTC.

There are many counts of this clonotype. The chain links TRBV4-2 to TRBJ1-2; no clear D. CDR1 and CDR2 from the germline V gene are LGHNA and YNFKEQ. CDR3 length: 13 amino acids. V was shortened by 1 base and J by 7 bases, with 10 bases between the two germline ends. CDR3 sequence: CASSQGVRVGYTF. Written as DNA, the CDR3 is TGTGCCAGCAGCCAAGGAGTAAGGGTTGGCTACACCTTC.

This chain uses TRBV24-1 with TRBJ2-1; 7 nucleotides align to TRBD2. The V and J ends lost 9 bases and 2 bases, in that order; junction bases with no gene match: 6. This CDR3 spans 14 amino acids. The V gene's germline CDR1 is KGHDR and CDR2 SFDVKD. CDR3 in DNA: TGTGCCACCGGGAGGGATGGTCCCTACAATGAGCAGTTCTTC. It encodes CATGRDGPYNEQFF.

The genes are TRBV20-1 and TRBJ2-1, with TRBD2 matching over 12 bases. This CDR3 has 16 residues. J was trimmed by 5 bases and V by 0 bases; bases with no gene match: 5. CDR1 DFQATT and CDR2 SNEGSKA come from the germline V gene (reference sequence). DNA of the CDR3: TGCAGTGCTAGAGAGACTAGCGGGAGTCAAGACAATGAGCAGTTCTTC. Protein sequence: CSARETSGSQDNEQFF.

V usage is TRBV19 and J usage is TRBJ1-1; D remains ambiguous. This CDR3 has 12 amino acids. Trimming took off 6 bases at V and 8 bases at J, with 13 bases between the two ends. CDR1 is LNHDA and CDR2 is SQIVND in the germline V gene (reference sequence). The CDR3 is CASRGGLSEAFF. CDR3 DNA sequence: TGTGCCAGTAGAGGCGGCCTCAGCGAAGCTTTCTTT.

This clonotype was observed many times. The chain recombines TRBV20-1 with TRBJ1-5, with D maybe TRBD1 (6 bases). V was trimmed by 2 bases and J by 3 bases, leaving 8 bases between them. Germline V gene data show CDR1 as DFQATT and CDR2 as SNEGSKA (reference sequence). The CDR3 loop spans 13 amino acids. In DNA, the CDR3 is TGCAGTGCTAGAAGACAGGTCAATCAGCCCCAGCATTTT. Residues: CSARRQVNQPQHF.

There are many counts of this clonotype. A read error may account for a junction end that differs from germline. This rearrangement joins TRBV20-1 to TRBJ2-3; 7 nucleotides align to TRBD2. From germline, CDR1 is DFQATT and CDR2 SNEGSKA (reference sequence). The CDR3 extends over 18 amino acids. CDR3 loop: CSARRARSGTTSTDTQYF. The CDR3 coding sequence is TGCAGTGCTAGGAGGGCTCGCTCCGGGACTACCAGCACAGATACACAGTATTTT.

The sample holds many counts of this clonotype. The chain combines TRBV29-1 with TRBJ2-5; the D is unclear. Germline values: CDR1 SQVTM, CDR2 ANQGSEA. V was shortened by 8 bases and J by 1 base, with 11 bases between the two germline ends. The CDR3 length is 12 residues. The CDR3 DNA sequence: TGCAGCCCCTGGCGACCCCAAGAGACCCAGTACTTC. Its protein is CSPWRPQETQYF.

The table lists this clonotype with many counts. The chain recombines TRBV7-8 with TRBJ2-1; 10 bases agree with TRBD2. Germline CDR1 is SGHVS and CDR2 is FQNEAQ. The ends lost 4 bases at V and 4 bases at J; junction bases unmatched: 4. The CDR3 extends over 15 amino acids. In DNA, the CDR3 is TGTGCCAGCAGCTCGCCGACTAGCGGGTACAATGAGCAGTTCTTC. Its translation: CASSSPTSGYNEQFF. The whole variable domain, filled in from reference TRBV7-8 and TRBJ2-1, reads GAGVSQSPRYKVAKRGQDVALRCDPISGHVSLFWYQQALGQGPEFLTYFQNEAQLDKSGLPSDRFFAERPEGSVSTLKIQRTQQEDSAVYLCASSSPTSGYNEQFFGPGTRLTVL.

The rearrangement links TRBV6-4 to TRBJ1-1, with D tentatively TRBD1 (5 bases). The CDR3 extends over 13 amino acids. Germline V CDR1 and CDR2: MRHNA, SNTAGT. V was pared by 2 bases and J by 5 bases, with 9 bases between. The CDR3 loop is CASSDAWGTEAFF. The CDR3 coding sequence is TGTGCCAGCAGTGACGCTTGGGGGACTGAAGCTTTCTTT.

Regarding this clonotype: A read error may account for a junction end that differs from germline. The gene calls are TRBV7-2 and TRBJ2-3; D gene uncertain. The CDR3 has 12 amino acids. CDR1 and CDR2 from the germline V gene are SGHTA and FQGNSA. CDR3 loop: CVSSLFRAKQYF. In nucleotides, the CDR3 is TGTGTCAGCAGCTTATTCCGTGCGAAGCAGTATTTT. The complete variable domain, with remaining parts taken from reference TRBV7-2 and TRBJ2-3, reads GAGVSQSPSNKVTEKGKDVELRCDPISGHTALYWYRQSLGQGLEFLIYFQGNSAPDKSGLPSDRFSAERTGGSVSTLTIQRTQQEDSAVYLCVSSLFRAKQYFGPGTRLTVL.

A few counts support this clonotype. This chain connects TRBV5-1 to TRBJ1-5, with 7 bases aligning to TRBD1. The CDR3 has 14 residues. With 4 bases clipped from V and 4 bases from J, the junction kept 5 bases outside the gene matches. Germline values: CDR1 SGHRS, CDR2 YFSETQ. DNA of the CDR3: TGCGCCAGCAGCACCGGGACAGAAAATCAGCCCCAGCATTTT. Amino acid sequence: CASSTGTENQPQHF.

This clonotype occurred many times. This chain joins TRBV4-1 and TRBJ1-1; 7 bases align to TRBD1. Trimming removed 1 base from V and 0 bases from J; junction bases left unmatched: 2. The germline V gene encodes CDR1 MGHRA and CDR2 YSYEKL. This CDR3 contains 15 residues. The CDR3 is CASSQADRVNTEAFF. The CDR3 nucleotides are TGCGCCAGCAGCCAAGCCGACAGGGTGAACACTGAAGCTTTCTTT.